These 26 T cell receptor beta chains share one sample of origin, sequenced in a study of CD8 T cells in Susac syndrome. With random hexamers, reverse transcription was performed on about 0.45 to 1 ug of RNA. One entry per CDR3 protein results from TCRdb running MiXCR on the immunoSEQ multiplex PCR reads. Here the sample spans around 130,000 distinct CDR3 sequences, about 95% being singletons. The sequenced sample consisted of CD4+ T cells from PBMCs. The source of these receptors is a human donor in good health.

The genes are TRBV6-1 and TRBJ2-7; D unclear. The germline gives CDR1 MNHNS, CDR2 SASEGT. Trimming took off 2 bases at V and 3 bases at J, with 14 bases between the two ends. This CDR3 comprises 15 residues. CDR3 sequence (DNA): TGTGCCAGCAGTGAAAGATCGGAGCGCCTCTACGAGCAGTACTTC. This translates into CASSERSERLYEQYF.

This clonotype has just one count. The chain recombines TRBV5-1 with TRBJ2-5, with no clear D. The germline gives CDR1 SGHRS, CDR2 YFSETQ. The V and J ends lost 2 bases and 4 bases respectively, with 9 bases between them. CDR3 length equals 13 residues. CDR3 amino acids: CASSLGSSETQYF. The CDR3 region has the DNA TGCGCCAGCAGCTTAGGATCCTCAGAGACCCAGTACTTC.

The chain has TRBV27 and TRBJ1-2, with TRBD1 matching 7 bases. CDR3 size: 14 residues. Germline V CDR1 and CDR2: MNHEY, SMNVEV (reference sequence). The trim removed 3 bases at V and 4 bases at J, leaving 5 bases unmatched. CDR3 bases: TGTGCCAGCAGTTTGGGGACAGCTGGCTATGGCTACACCTTC. Translation: CASSLGTAGYGYTF.

This rearrangement joins TRBV19 to TRBJ1-5; D gene unclear. Looked up from germline, CDR1 is LNHDA and CDR2 is SQIVND (reference sequence). This CDR3 region has 14 residues. The V and J ends lost 7 bases and 7 bases respectively, with 17 bases between them. CDR3 protein: CASNPLDLRQPQHF. DNA for the CDR3: TGTGCCAGTAACCCTTTGGATCTAAGGCAGCCCCAGCATTTT.

The chain couples TRBV29-1 to TRBJ2-7; TRBD1 matches 11 bases. The junction had 5 bases not matched to a gene; V was cut back by 7 bases and J by 0 bases. The CDR3 is 14 amino acids. From germline, CDR1 is SQVTM and CDR2 ANQGSEA. CDR3 sequence reads: CSALDRGPSYEQYF. In nucleotides, the CDR3 is TGCAGCGCCTTGGACAGGGGGCCCTCCTACGAGCAGTACTTC.

The table lists this clonotype with a count of one. CDR3 loop: CASSPGTNPFTDTQYF. CDR3 bases: TGTGCCAGCAGCCCCGGGACTAATCCCTTCACAGATACGCAGTATTTT. This sequence joins TRBV7-2 and TRBJ2-3; 7 nucleotides line up with TRBD2. The CDR3 has 16 amino acids. From germline, CDR1 is SGHTA and CDR2 FQGNSA. V trimming: 5 bases; J trimming: 2 bases; junction bases outside the gene matches: 10.

This clonotype has only one observation. This chain uses TRBV4-2 with TRBJ2-1; 13 nucleotides match TRBD2. This CDR3 contains 18 residues. V shed 3 bases and J 4 bases; nucleotides not matched to a gene: 9. Germline loops: CDR1 LGHNA, CDR2 YNFKEQ. CDR3 amino acids: CASSQAVGLAGRYNEQFF. The CDR3 nucleotides are TGTGCCAGCAGCCAGGCAGTGGGACTAGCGGGAAGGTACAATGAGCAGTTCTTC.

The chain uses TRBV6-6 and TRBJ1-2; TRBD1 is a possible D gene (5 bases). Germline V gives CDR1 MNHNY, CDR2 SVGAGI (reference sequence). The germline V and J ends were trimmed by 7 bases and 1 base, with 19 bases remaining between them. The CDR3 spans 16 residues. The CDR3 is CASTITGGAGNYGYTF. The CDR3 DNA is TGTGCCAGCACCATTACCGGGGGAGCTGGTAACTATGGCTACACCTTC.

This sequence joins TRBV14 and TRBJ2-3; TRBD2 aligns across 7 bases. The J segment lost 5 bases and the V segment lost 0 bases, leaving 2 bases of the junction unmatched. The CDR3 runs 14 residues. Germline values: CDR1 SGHDN, CDR2 FVKESK. The CDR3 coding sequence is TGTGCCAGCAGCCAAGAAAGGACTAGAGATACGCAGTATTTT. Its translation is CASSQERTRDTQYF.

V and J are TRBV19 and TRBJ2-5; D is unresolved. Germline V lookup: CDR1 LNHDA, CDR2 SQIVND (reference sequence). The CDR3 loop spans 13 amino acids. V was pared by 4 bases and J by 1 base, with 7 bases between. The CDR3 bases are TGTGCCAGTAGTAGTGGATCCCAAGAGACCCAGTACTTC. It encodes CASSSGSQETQYF.

The V gene is TRBV20-1, the J gene TRBJ2-1, with 11 bases lining up with TRBD2. From germline, CDR1 is DFQATT and CDR2 SNEGSKA (reference sequence). The V gene end was trimmed by 6 bases and the J gene end by 5 bases; junction bases not matched to a gene: 6. The CDR3 length is 14 residues. The CDR3 DNA reads as TGCAGTGCCTTAGCGGGAGGGATCAACAATGAGCAGTTCTTC. Its translation: CSALAGGINNEQFF.

This chain connects TRBV3-1 to TRBJ2-5, with D maybe TRBD1 (6 bases). CDR1 and CDR2 (germline): LGHDT, YNNKEL (reference sequence). The V gene lost 4 bases and the J gene lost 4 bases, with 16 bases spanning the gap. The CDR3 totals 15 residues. CDR3 nucleotide sequence: TGTGCCAGCAGCCCTGTGCTGAGGGGGAGAGAGACCCAGTACTTC. Its translation: CASSPVLRGRETQYF.

The rearrangement joins TRBV7-7 to TRBJ2-5, with D perhaps TRBD1 or TRBD2 (5 bases each). The germline gives CDR1 SSHAT, CDR2 FNYEAQ (reference sequence). Trimming pared 3 bases from V and 3 bases from J, leaving 11 bases between. The CDR3 length is 14 residues. CDR3 sequence reads: CASSFGTAEETQYF. The CDR3 nucleotides read TGTGCCAGCAGCTTTGGGACGGCCGAAGAGACCCAGTACTTC.

The rearrangement joins TRBV28 to TRBJ1-5, with 12 nucleotides matching TRBD1. CDR1 MDHEN and CDR2 SYDVKM come from the germline V gene. V lost 6 bases and J lost 11; bases outside the gene matches: 5. The CDR3 totals 13 residues. The CDR3 sequence: CASRGQGAEAQHF. The CDR3 DNA follows: TGTGCCAGCAGGGGACAGGGGGCGGAGGCCCAGCATTTT.

The chain couples TRBV7-2 to TRBJ2-1, with TRBD2 identical over 7 bases. V shed 5 bases, J shed 11 bases, and the junction held 9 bases outside the gene matches. CDR1 and CDR2 (germline): SGHTA, FQGNSA. CDR3 length: 13 residues. The CDR3 loop is CASSLGEAGKQFF. The CDR3 nucleotides read TGTGCCAGCAGCCTTGGGGAAGCGGGAAAGCAGTTCTTC.

This chain joins TRBV20-1 and TRBJ2-5; D tentatively fits TRBD1 or TRBD2 (5 bases each). CDR1 and CDR2 from the germline V gene are DFQATT and SNEGSKA (reference sequence). Trimming shortened V by 3 bases and J by 4 bases, and 18 bases separated the two germline ends. The CDR3 runs to 15 residues. CDR3 in amino acids: CSASGRRGLAETQYF. The CDR3 coding sequence is TGCAGTGCTAGCGGAAGACGGGGCTTGGCAGAGACCCAGTACTTC.

The chain uses TRBV20-1 and TRBJ1-2, with D tentatively TRBD1 (6 bases). Per the germline V gene, CDR1 is DFQATT and CDR2 is SNEGSKA (reference sequence). The CDR3 contains 14 residues. V lost 6 bases, J lost 4 bases, and 18 bases lay in between. CDR3 sequence (DNA): TGCAGTGCCGAGGGGGGAACCCGCGTCTATGGCTACACCTTC. Translated, it gives CSAEGGTRVYGYTF.

The J gene is TRBJ2-7, the V gene TRBV20-1; the D is unclear. CDR3 length: 11 amino acids. V was cut by 0 bases and J by 8 bases, with 8 bases left in between. Germline V lookup: CDR1 DFQATT, CDR2 SNEGSKA (reference sequence). Here the CDR3 DNA reads TGCAGTGCTAGAGATCTGCAGCAGCAGTACTTC. Translation: CSARDLQQQYF.

The chain combines TRBV3-1 with TRBJ2-5; 7 bases align to TRBD1. The length of the CDR3 is 14 residues. The J segment lost 1 base and the V segment lost 2 bases, leaving 1 base of the junction unmatched. CDR1 and CDR2 from the germline V gene are LGHDT and YNNKEL (reference sequence). CDR3 amino acids: CASSQRGLQETQYF. Written as DNA, the CDR3 is TGTGCCAGCAGCCAAAGGGGGCTCCAAGAGACCCAGTACTTC.

CDR3 nucleotides: TGTGCCAGCAGCTTGGGGCCGGGACTATCCTACGAGCAGTACTTC. This encodes CASSLGPGLSYEQYF. J is TRBJ2-7 and V is TRBV7-2; 7 positions agree with TRBD2. The germline V gene encodes CDR1 SGHTA and CDR2 FQGNSA. The V and J ends lost 3 bases and 1 base, in that order; junction bases with no gene match: 6. The CDR3 length is 15 residues.

The chain couples TRBV20-1 to TRBJ2-1; D unresolved. Germline-derived CDR1 and CDR2 are DFQATT and SNEGSKA (reference sequence). The CDR3 consists of 11 residues. The ends were cut back, 0 bases at V and 6 bases at J, with 3 bases in the middle. CDR3 bases: TGCAGTGCTAGAGAGGTCAATGAGCAGTTCTTC. Translating gives CSAREVNEQFF.

The chain carries TRBV3-1 and TRBJ2-7, with 7 bases identical to TRBD1. The CDR3 has 13 amino acids. Germline CDR1 LGHDT, CDR2 YNNKEL (reference sequence). Unmatched junction bases numbered 7, after V lost 5 bases and J lost 6 bases. For the CDR3, the DNA is TGTGCCAGCAGCATCTCGGACAGGAGCGAGCAGTACTTC. As protein: CASSISDRSEQYF.

The CDR3 nucleotides are TGTGCCATCAGTGAGGACAGGCCACGTCCCTTCGGCCAGTACTTC. Translated, it gives CAISEDRPRPFGQYF. The J gene is TRBJ2-4, the V gene TRBV10-3, with D possibly matching TRBD1 (6 bases). CDR3 length equals 15 residues. Trimming removed 2 bases at V and 13 bases at J, with 21 bases between. Germline CDR1 and CDR2: ENHRY and SYGVKD.

The chain joins TRBV27 to TRBJ1-2; D not resolved. This CDR3 contains 12 residues. Germline CDR1 and CDR2: MNHEY and SMNVEV (reference sequence). V was clipped by 6 bases and J by 1 base, with 6 bases between them. The CDR3 DNA follows: TGTGCCAGCAGGCGGCGTAACTATGGCTACACCTTC. Amino acid sequence: CASRRRNYGYTF.

V and J are TRBV6-1 and TRBJ2-2; TRBD1 matches at 7 bases. Trimming took 3 bases from V and 3 from J; bases not matched to a gene: 7. This CDR3 has 16 amino acids. From germline, CDR1 is MNHNS and CDR2 SASEGT. In nucleotides, the CDR3 is TGTGCCAGCAGTGATCCACAGGGGTTGTACACCGGGGAGCTGTTTTTT. The encoded protein is CASSDPQGLYTGELFF.

In this sample, this clonotype turned up once. The rearrangement joins TRBV4-1 to TRBJ2-2; D is perhaps TRBD2 (6 bases). This CDR3 spans 16 amino acids. Trimming pared 2 bases from V and 6 bases from J, leaving 16 bases between. The germline V gene encodes CDR1 MGHRA and CDR2 YSYEKL. This chain's CDR3 is CASSQRPIADSGELFF. The CDR3 DNA follows: TGCGCCAGCAGCCAACGGCCCATAGCGGATTCCGGGGAGCTGTTTTTT.